Listed below are T cell receptor beta chains from one sample, sequenced in a study of blood T cell repertoires in COVID-19. Using immunoSEQ multiplex PCR, the repertoire was profiled, and TCRdb retains in-frame clones only, with some absent. The sample lists about 330,000 clones, about 85% seen once, with about 6% in the top ten. The source material was PBMCs or T cells enriched from blood (not recorded which). The receptors stem from a woman aged 30 to 39 who had recovered from COVID-19. Each CDR3 is given with its conserved first and last residue. Fields, in order: J gene, V gene, CDR3 protein.

j_call: TRBJ1-3; v_call: TRBV7-9; cdr3_aa: CASSPAGRGFGNTIYF
j_call: TRBJ1-1; v_call: TRBV5-1; cdr3_aa: CASSQVTGAPTEAFF
j_call: TRBJ2-1; v_call: TRBV5-1; cdr3_aa: CASSSLPTGGNEQFF
j_call: TRBJ1-5; v_call: TRBV29-1; cdr3_aa: CSPGRQGAVQPQHF
j_call: TRBJ2-5; v_call: TRBV5-5; cdr3_aa: CASSFFRGQETQYF
j_call: TRBJ1-6; v_call: TRBV4-1; cdr3_aa: CASSQDRRSNSPLHF
j_call: TRBJ2-1; v_call: TRBV5-6; cdr3_aa: CASSLGQYNEQFF
j_call: TRBJ1-4; v_call: TRBV19; cdr3_aa: CASSIVPGSTNEKLFF
j_call: TRBJ1-2; v_call: TRBV12-3/TRBV12-4; cdr3_aa: CASSLRSGYGYTF
j_call: TRBJ2-2; v_call: TRBV4-1; cdr3_aa: CASSPRGRVNTGELFF
j_call: TRBJ2-7; v_call: TRBV21-1; cdr3_aa: CASSKVVTGDFYEQYF
j_call: TRBJ2-3; v_call: TRBV12-3/TRBV12-4; cdr3_aa: CASSIGGRGQYF
j_call: TRBJ1-6; v_call: TRBV6-4; cdr3_aa: CASSDQRSNSPLHF
j_call: TRBJ2-5; v_call: TRBV5-1; cdr3_aa: CASTFTGAIQETQYF
j_call: TRBJ1-2; v_call: TRBV3-1/TRBV3-2; cdr3_aa: CASSHGQGYYGYTF
j_call: TRBJ1-5; v_call: TRBV9; cdr3_aa: CASSLGERDNQPQHF
j_call: TRBJ2-1; v_call: TRBV5-1; cdr3_aa: CASSTSRNNEQFF
j_call: TRBJ2-6; v_call: TRBV4-1; cdr3_aa: CASSQDGASSGANVLTF
j_call: TRBJ1-2; v_call: TRBV3-1/TRBV3-2; cdr3_aa: CASSQGAGNYGYTF
j_call: TRBJ2-2; v_call: TRBV5-1; cdr3_aa: CASSFTAASGELFF
j_call: TRBJ2-1; v_call: TRBV2; cdr3_aa: CASRDAGAGTRSYNEQFF
j_call: TRBJ1-5; v_call: TRBV2; cdr3_aa: CASSADWGGNQPQHF
j_call: TRBJ1-2; v_call: TRBV6-5; cdr3_aa: CASSTQDRGLGGYTF
j_call: TRBJ2-7; v_call: TRBV5-1; cdr3_aa: CASSTLEQGTEQYF
j_call: TRBJ2-7; v_call: TRBV4-2; cdr3_aa: CASSQEAAGKGEQYF
j_call: TRBJ2-7; v_call: TRBV6-5; cdr3_aa: CASSYSPGLADEQYF
j_call: TRBJ2-5; v_call: TRBV7-2; cdr3_aa: CASSEGLKETQYF
j_call: TRBJ2-6; v_call: TRBV7-8; cdr3_aa: CASSLTGQGANVLTF
j_call: TRBJ1-2; v_call: TRBV6-5; cdr3_aa: CASRRDSLGGYTF
j_call: TRBJ1-6; v_call: TRBV6-5; cdr3_aa: CASSYSTVGYLHF
j_call: TRBJ2-7; v_call: TRBV2; cdr3_aa: CASSVQGLYEQYF
j_call: TRBJ1-2; v_call: TRBV15; cdr3_aa: CATSSSRGQGYTF
j_call: TRBJ2-2; v_call: TRBV5-1; cdr3_aa: CASRQTGELFF
j_call: TRBJ2-1; v_call: TRBV27; cdr3_aa: CASSLSLGRDRVDNEQFF
j_call: TRBJ1-2; v_call: TRBV30; cdr3_aa: CALQGYYGYTF
j_call: TRBJ1-1; v_call: TRBV5-5; cdr3_aa: CASSSRGSRTEAFF
j_call: TRBJ1-4; v_call: TRBV7-2; cdr3_aa: CASSSQGAVEKLFF
j_call: TRBJ2-1; v_call: TRBV5-1; cdr3_aa: CASSSGLEQFF
j_call: TRBJ2-3; v_call: TRBV9; cdr3_aa: CASSAGLATDTQYF
j_call: TRBJ1-4; v_call: TRBV12-3/TRBV12-4; cdr3_aa: CASSLSEKLFF
j_call: TRBJ1-5; v_call: TRBV15; cdr3_aa: CATSRGHTGAGGNQPQHF
j_call: TRBJ2-3; v_call: TRBV2; cdr3_aa: CASSEQGAGGTDTQYF
j_call: TRBJ2-1; v_call: TRBV3-1/TRBV3-2; cdr3_aa: CASSHRRYEQFF
j_call: TRBJ2-7; v_call: TRBV7-8; cdr3_aa: CASSLALKAGLSSYEQYF
j_call: TRBJ2-2; v_call: TRBV10-1; cdr3_aa: CASSEKGQGGTGELFF
j_call: TRBJ1-5; v_call: TRBV27; cdr3_aa: CASSLMAVGQGAQPQHF
j_call: TRBJ2-1; v_call: TRBV19; cdr3_aa: CASSAKLGLVLEQFF
j_call: TRBJ2-7; v_call: TRBV7-8; cdr3_aa: CASSLGTGRLAEQYF
j_call: TRBJ1-4; v_call: TRBV7-2; cdr3_aa: CASSDWTGYGKLFF
j_call: TRBJ2-2; v_call: TRBV3-1/TRBV3-2; cdr3_aa: CASSPRTGVPGELFF
j_call: TRBJ2-7; v_call: TRBV7-9; cdr3_aa: CASSLMMAGDYEQYF
j_call: TRBJ2-1; v_call: TRBV7-2; cdr3_aa: CASSLGTAGGRGEQFF
j_call: TRBJ1-1; v_call: TRBV5-1; cdr3_aa: CASSSFNRDTEAFF
j_call: TRBJ2-3; v_call: TRBV9; cdr3_aa: CASSVRVGGQSTDTQYF
j_call: TRBJ2-1; v_call: TRBV19; cdr3_aa: CASRSPSFYNEQFF
j_call: TRBJ2-4; v_call: TRBV3-1/TRBV3-2; cdr3_aa: CASSRRLDWTSEKLKNIQYF
j_call: TRBJ2-2; v_call: TRBV3-1/TRBV3-2; cdr3_aa: CASSQDTVTGELFF
j_call: TRBJ1-1; v_call: TRBV4-1; cdr3_aa: CASSLGQMNTEAFF
j_call: TRBJ2-1; v_call: TRBV2; cdr3_aa: CASSPNPGQGPVEFF